Each of the 20 T cell receptor beta chains below was sequenced from the same sample in a study of cytomegalovirus exposure and HLA in healthy donors. It was with 60 Vbeta and 13 Jbeta primers that the PCR ran. TCRdb's copy holds only in-frame clones and misses some; the assay was immunoSEQ multiplex PCR. This sample has approximately 50,000 clones, with 55% to 65% found just once. Sequencing was done on a sample of PBMCs. Receptors were obtained from a human donor in good health.

This clone was found once. This chain links TRBV29-1 with TRBJ2-1, with 13 bases lining up with TRBD2. The CDR3 has 17 amino acids. V shed 7 bases and J 7 bases; nucleotides not matched to a gene: 16. Germline lookup yields CDR1 SQVTM and CDR2 ANQGSEA. In DNA, the CDR3 is TGCAGCGCCTCCGGGACTAGCGGGGTTTTTGCCACAAATGAGCAGTTCTTC. Protein product: CSASGTSGVFATNEQFF.

The table lists this clone with a few counts. J is TRBJ2-5 and V is TRBV11-1; 10 nucleotides align to TRBD1. Germline values: CDR1 SGHAT, CDR2 FQDESV (reference sequence). Trimming removed 5 bases from V and 4 bases from J; junction bases left unmatched: 4. The CDR3 runs to 14 residues. The chain's CDR3 is CASSPGQGRETQYF. DNA for the CDR3: TGTGCCAGCAGCCCGGGACAGGGGCGAGAGACCCAGTACTTC.

In this sample, this clone turned up a few times. A junction boundary mismatches the germline segment, possibly from a read error. The rearrangement links TRBV7-9 to TRBJ2-5, with TRBD2 matching 14 bases. Germline CDR1 is SEHNR and CDR2 is FQNEAQ (reference sequence). The CDR3 has 17 residues. CDR3 loop: CSSSRGTSGGHQETQYF. CDR3 in DNA: TGTTCCAGCAGCCGAGGGACTAGCGGGGGCCACCAAGAGACCCAGTACTTC.

This rearrangement joins TRBV9 to TRBJ2-1, with TRBD2 matching over 8 bases. The germline V gene encodes CDR1 SGDLS and CDR2 YYNGEE. V shed 3 bases and J 6 bases; nucleotides not matched to a gene: 8. The CDR3 contains 15 residues. In nucleotides, the CDR3 is TGTGCCAGCAGCGCTTCTAGCGGGCTTAGCAATGAGCAGTTCTTC. Protein sequence: CASSASSGLSNEQFF.

The V gene is TRBV15, the J gene TRBJ2-5; TRBD1 might be the D (5 bases). The V and J ends lost 2 bases and 5 bases respectively, with 6 bases between them. The V gene's germline CDR1 is LNHNV and CDR2 YYDKDF (reference sequence). There are 12 residues in the CDR3. CDR3 region: CATSRKGETQYF. The CDR3 coding sequence is TGTGCCACCAGCAGAAAGGGGGAGACCCAGTACTTC.

A note on this clone: Germline and junction disagree at one end, which may indicate a read error. This chain joins TRBV5-1 and TRBJ1-2; 8 nucleotides match TRBD1. The CDR3 totals 13 residues. The germline V gene encodes CDR1 SGHRS and CDR2 YFSETQ. The CDR3 DNA sequence: TGCGCCAGCAGCCGCGGACAGGGAGGTGGCTACCCCTTC. Its translation is CASSRGQGGGYPF.

This chain uses TRBV6-5 with TRBJ2-1; 8 nucleotides agree with TRBD2. The V gene's germline CDR1 is MNHEY and CDR2 SVGAGI. With V trimmed by 5 bases and J by 10 bases, 13 bases remained unmatched. This CDR3 contains 15 residues. CDR3 sequence reads: CASSAGTRERREQFF. The CDR3 DNA reads as TGTGCCAGCAGTGCCGGGACTAGGGAAAGAAGGGAGCAGTTCTTC.

The V and J genes are TRBV29-1 and TRBJ2-5; 11 positions match TRBD1. Germline V gives CDR1 SQVTM, CDR2 ANQGSEA. CDR3 length: 16 residues. The V segment lost 3 bases and the J segment 9 bases; nucleotides outside the gene matches: 15. The CDR3 is CSVDELGQGASEAQYF. In DNA form, the CDR3 reads TGCAGCGTTGATGAGTTAGGACAGGGGGCTTCGGAGGCCCAGTACTTC.

This clone was recorded a few times. The junction departs from the called germline gene at one end, perhaps through a read error. The gene calls are TRBV7-2 and TRBJ1-2, with 7 bases identical to TRBD1. The CDR3 runs to 14 residues. Germline-derived CDR1 and CDR2 are SGHTA and FQGNSA. CDR3 region: CASSPQGGPYGYPF. DNA for the CDR3: TGTGCCAGCAGCCCCCAGGGGGGCCCATATGGCTACCCCTTC.

This clone was counted only a few times. The chain's CDR3 is CASRPGQTNEKLFF. For the CDR3, the DNA is TGTGCCAGCAGACCGGGACAGACTAATGAAAAACTGTTTTTT. The chain recombines TRBV2 with TRBJ1-4, with 7 bases matching TRBD1. V lost 6 bases to trimming and J lost 2 bases; unmatched junction nucleotides: 3. The CDR3 is 14 amino acids. The germline CDR1 and CDR2 sequences are SNHLY and FYNNEI.

This clone was seen only a few times. The chain employs TRBV30 and TRBJ1-2; D uncertain. Germline V lookup: CDR1 GTSNPN, CDR2 SVGIG (reference sequence). The CDR3 is made up of 15 amino acids. V dropped 7 bases and J dropped 2 bases, with 20 bases sitting between them. The CDR3 here is CASPAAVPLNYGYTF. For the CDR3, the DNA is TGTGCCTCGCCCGCGGCAGTGCCCCTAAACTATGGCTACACCTTC.

As regards this clone: At one boundary the junction diverges from the germline segment, which might be a read error. The chain employs TRBV7-9 and TRBJ1-1; D ambiguous. This CDR3 region has 15 residues. Germline V gene data show CDR1 as SEHNR and CDR2 as FQNEAQ (reference sequence). The CDR3 coding sequence is TGTTCCAGCAGCCCCCGGGAGGGTCGGGGTGAGAGGGCTTTCTTT. Its protein is CSSSPREGRGERAFF.

This clone appeared a few times. This sequence joins TRBV15 and TRBJ1-1, with 7 bases that match TRBD1. CDR3 length: 14 residues. CDR1 is LNHNV and CDR2 is YYDKDF in the germline V gene (reference sequence). The V segment lost 4 bases and the J segment 1 base; nucleotides outside the gene matches: 3. Here the CDR3 reads CATSIRTGNTEAFF. CDR3 DNA sequence: TGTGCCACCAGCATCAGGACAGGGAACACTGAAGCTTTCTTT.

The gene calls are TRBV7-3 and TRBJ2-2, with D perhaps TRBD1 (5 bases). There are 15 residues in the CDR3. The V end lost 5 bases, the J end lost 4 bases, and 14 bases lay between the germline ends. Germline CDR1 is SGHTA and CDR2 is FQGTGA. The CDR3: CASSDTGHPTGELFF. The CDR3 region has the DNA TGTGCCAGCAGCGACACTGGACATCCCACCGGGGAGCTGTTTTTT. Full variable domain (outside the CDR3, taken from reference TRBV7-3 and TRBJ2-2): GAGVSQTPSNKVTEKGKYVELRCDPISGHTALYWYRQSLGQGPEFLIYFQGTGAADDSGLPNDRFFAVRPEGSVSTLKIQRTERGDSAVYLCASSDTGHPTGELFFGEGSRLTVL.

The chain couples TRBV9 to TRBJ2-3; TRBD2 aligns across 10 bases. The CDR3 is made up of 16 amino acids. Germline CDR1 reads SGDLS; CDR2 reads YYNGEE. V trimming: 0 bases; J trimming: 6 bases; junction bases outside the gene matches: 7. CDR3 sequence reads: CASSVESGGGSDTQYF. The CDR3 DNA follows: TGTGCCAGCAGCGTAGAAAGCGGGGGGGGCTCCGATACGCAGTATTTT.

The chain combines TRBV7-8 with TRBJ2-2; D possibly corresponds to TRBD1 (6 bases). Germline CDR1 SGHVS, CDR2 FQNEAQ. The CDR3 covers 15 residues. Trimming took off 1 base at V and 1 base at J, with 7 bases between the two ends. The CDR3 region is CASSLGRGNTGELFF. In DNA form, the CDR3 reads TGTGCCAGCAGCTTAGGCAGGGGGAACACCGGGGAGCTGTTTTTT.

V gene TRBV4-1 combines with J gene TRBJ2-3; 7 nucleotides line up with TRBD2. Germline CDR1 MGHRA, CDR2 YSYEKL. CDR3 length: 15 residues. Germline trimming cut 0 bases from V and 2 bases from J; bases unmatched to any gene: 2. The CDR3 reads CASSQEAGVTDTQYF. CDR3 nucleotides: TGCGCCAGCAGCCAAGAGGCGGGGGTCACAGATACGCAGTATTTT.

This chain uses TRBV7-9 with TRBJ1-1; possibly TRBD1 for D (5 bases). The CDR3 is 14 amino acids. CDR1 and CDR2 from the germline V gene are SEHNR and FQNEAQ (reference sequence). Trimming pared 2 bases from V and 5 bases from J, leaving 12 bases between. This chain's CDR3 is CASSLLKGDTEAFF. CDR3 nucleotide sequence: TGTGCCAGCAGCTTACTGAAAGGGGATACTGAAGCTTTCTTT.

The genes are TRBV25-1 and TRBJ1-4; the D is unclear. The V and J ends lost 2 bases and 4 bases respectively, with 11 bases between them. The CDR3 extends over 15 amino acids. Per germline, CDR1 MGHDK and CDR2 SYGVNS. The CDR3 loop reads CASSETKSFNEKLFF. In DNA, the CDR3 is TGTGCCAGCAGTGAAACTAAGAGCTTTAATGAAAAACTGTTTTTT. The full variable domain, in which reference TRBV25-1 and TRBJ1-4 provide the parts outside the CDR3, is EADIYQTPRYLVIGTGKKITLECSQTMGHDKMYWYQQDPGMELHLIHYSYGVNSTEKGDLSSESTVSRIRTEHFPLTLESARPSHTSQYLCASSETKSFNEKLFFGSGTQLSVL.

The chain carries TRBV27 and TRBJ1-5; D is unclear. Trimming removed 3 bases from V and 4 bases from J, with 13 bases in between. The CDR3 is made up of 15 amino acids. Germline V CDR1 and CDR2: MNHEY, SMNVEV (reference sequence). The CDR3 nucleotides read TGTGCCAGCAGTTTCTCCACAGCTGGAAATCAGCCCCAGCATTTT. Translation gives CASSFSTAGNQPQHF.